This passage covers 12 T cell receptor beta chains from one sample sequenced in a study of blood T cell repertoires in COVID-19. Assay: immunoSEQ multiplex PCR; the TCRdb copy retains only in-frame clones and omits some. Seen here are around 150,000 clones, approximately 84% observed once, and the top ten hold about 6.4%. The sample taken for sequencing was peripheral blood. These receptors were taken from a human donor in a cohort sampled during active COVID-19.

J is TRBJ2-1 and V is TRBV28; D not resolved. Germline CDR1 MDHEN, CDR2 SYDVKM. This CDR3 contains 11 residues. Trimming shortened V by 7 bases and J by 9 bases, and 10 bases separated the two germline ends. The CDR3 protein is CASTRRTEQFF. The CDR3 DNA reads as TGTGCCAGCACTAGGCGAACTGAGCAGTTCTTC.

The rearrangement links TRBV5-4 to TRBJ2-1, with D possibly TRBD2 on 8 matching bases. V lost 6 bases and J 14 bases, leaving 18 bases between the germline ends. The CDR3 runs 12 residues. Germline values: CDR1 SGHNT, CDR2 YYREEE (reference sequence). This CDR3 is CASIRGGTGEFF. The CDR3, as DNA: TGTGCCAGCATCCGGGGGGGTACAGGGGAGTTCTTC.

The DNA of the CDR3 is TGTGCCACCAGCAGAGAAGAGCGGGGCAATGAGCAGTTCTTC. Amino acid sequence: CATSREERGNEQFF. The chain couples TRBV15 to TRBJ2-1; 7 bases fit TRBD2. Germline V CDR1 and CDR2: LNHNV, YYDKDF (reference sequence). The length of the CDR3 is 14 residues. The J segment lost 6 bases and the V segment lost 0 bases, leaving 2 bases of the junction unmatched. Full variable domain (outside the CDR3, taken from reference TRBV15 and TRBJ2-1): DAMVIQNPRYQVTQFGKPVTLSCSQTLNHNVMYWYQQKSSQAPKLLFHYYDKDFNNEADTPDNFQSRRPNTSFCFLDIRSPGLGDTAMYLCATSREERGNEQFFGPGTRLTVL.

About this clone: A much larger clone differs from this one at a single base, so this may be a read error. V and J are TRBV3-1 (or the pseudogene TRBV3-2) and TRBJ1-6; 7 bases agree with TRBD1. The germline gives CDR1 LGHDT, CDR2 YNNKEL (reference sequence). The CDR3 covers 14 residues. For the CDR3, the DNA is TGTGCCAGCAACCAAGGGGGACAGAGGTCACCCCTCCACTTT. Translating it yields CASNQGGQRSPLHF.

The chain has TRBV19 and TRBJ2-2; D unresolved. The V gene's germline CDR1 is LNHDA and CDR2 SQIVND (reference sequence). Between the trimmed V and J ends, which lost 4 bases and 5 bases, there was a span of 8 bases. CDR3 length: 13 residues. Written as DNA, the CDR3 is TGTGCCAGTAGTAGAGACCAAACCGGGGAGCTGTTTTTT. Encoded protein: CASSRDQTGELFF.

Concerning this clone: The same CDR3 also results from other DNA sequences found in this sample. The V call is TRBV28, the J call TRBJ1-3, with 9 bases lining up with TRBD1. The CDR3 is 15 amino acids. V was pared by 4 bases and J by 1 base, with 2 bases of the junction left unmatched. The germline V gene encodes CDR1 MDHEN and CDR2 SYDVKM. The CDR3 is CASSYRGLSGNTIYF. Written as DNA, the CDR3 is TGTGCCAGCAGTTACAGGGGGCTTTCTGGAAACACCATATATTTT.

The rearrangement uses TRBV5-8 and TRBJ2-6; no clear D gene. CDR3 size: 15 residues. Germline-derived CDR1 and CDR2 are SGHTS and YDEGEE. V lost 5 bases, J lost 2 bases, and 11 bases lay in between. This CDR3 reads CASRLIIAGANVLTF. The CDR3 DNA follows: TGTGCCAGCAGGCTAATTATAGCTGGGGCCAACGTCCTGACTTTC.

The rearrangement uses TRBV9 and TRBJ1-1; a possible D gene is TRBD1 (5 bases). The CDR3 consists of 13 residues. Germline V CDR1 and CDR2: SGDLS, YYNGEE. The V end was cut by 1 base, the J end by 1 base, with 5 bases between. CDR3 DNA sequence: TGTGCCAGCAGCGTAACAGGGAACACTGAAGCTTTCTTT. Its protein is CASSVTGNTEAFF. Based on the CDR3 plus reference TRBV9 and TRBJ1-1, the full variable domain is DSGVTQTPKHLITATGQRVTLRCSPRSGDLSVYWYQQSLDQGLQFLIQYYNGEERAKGNILERFSAQQFPDLHSELNLSSLELGDSALYFCASSVTGNTEAFFGQGTRLTVV.

This CDR3 is CASSEGQLRNTIYF. CDR3 coding DNA: TGTGCCAGCAGTGAGGGACAGCTAAGAAACACCATATATTTT. The V and J genes are TRBV6-6 and TRBJ1-3, with 7 bases aligning to TRBD1. V shed 5 bases and J 5 bases; nucleotides not matched to a gene: 6. The CDR3 runs to 14 residues. Germline CDR1 reads MNHNY; CDR2 reads SVGAGI (reference sequence).

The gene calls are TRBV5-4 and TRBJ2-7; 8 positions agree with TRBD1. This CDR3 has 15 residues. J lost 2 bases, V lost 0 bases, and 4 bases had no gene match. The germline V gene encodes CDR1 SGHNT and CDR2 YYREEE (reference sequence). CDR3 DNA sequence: TGTGCCAGCAGCTTGGAACAGGGGGTAACCTACGAGCAGTACTTC. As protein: CASSLEQGVTYEQYF.

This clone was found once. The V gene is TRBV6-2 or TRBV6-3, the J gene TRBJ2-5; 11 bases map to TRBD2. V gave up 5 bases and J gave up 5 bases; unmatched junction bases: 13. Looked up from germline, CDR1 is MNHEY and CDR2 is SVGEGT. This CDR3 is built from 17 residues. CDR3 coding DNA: TGTGCCAGCAGTAACCCCCCCCCGGGACTAGCGGTTGAGACCCAGTACTTC. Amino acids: CASSNPPPGLAVETQYF.

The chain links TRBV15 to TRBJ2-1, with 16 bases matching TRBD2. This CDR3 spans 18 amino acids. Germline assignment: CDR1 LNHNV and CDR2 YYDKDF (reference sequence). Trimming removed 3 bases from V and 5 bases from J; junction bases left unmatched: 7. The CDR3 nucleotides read TGTGCCACCAGCAGGGGACTAGCGGGGGGGCCGTTGGACAATGAGCAGTTCTTC. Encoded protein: CATSRGLAGGPLDNEQFF.